The 28 T cell receptor beta chains presented below share a single source sample, sequenced in a study of control samples from healthy donors and cancer patients. Repertoires were generated with immunoSEQ multiplex PCR, while TCRdb's copy carries only in-frame clones and drops some. The data show about 15,000 clones, approximately 80% seen once. The sample comprised formalin-fixed, paraffin-embedded tissue. The receptors were gathered from a female donor with lung cancer.

This chain uses TRBV4-1 with TRBJ1-1; D is perhaps TRBD1 (5 bases). Germline-derived CDR1 and CDR2 are MGHRA and YSYEKL. Trimming removed 0 bases from V and 1 base from J, with 15 bases in between. The CDR3 sequence is 17 residues long. The CDR3 region is CASSQDFGHKRNTEAFF. The CDR3 DNA is TGCGCCAGCAGCCAAGATTTCGGACACAAGAGGAACACTGAAGCTTTCTTT.

The chain has TRBV7-2 and TRBJ1-1; D is unresolved. The CDR3 consists of 12 residues. V lost 8 bases and J 0 bases, leaving 7 bases between the germline ends. CDR1 and CDR2 from the germline V gene are SGHTA and FQGNSA. The CDR3 DNA is TGTGCCAGCTTATCTATGAACACTGAAGCTTTCTTT. This translates into CASLSMNTEAFF.

This chain joins TRBV4-3 and TRBJ1-2; 8 bases align to TRBD1. Trimming took 0 bases from V and 4 from J; bases not matched to a gene: 7. This CDR3 spans 16 amino acids. Germline V gene data show CDR1 as LGHNA and CDR2 as YSLEER. The CDR3 protein is CASSQDAAGGSYGYTF. The CDR3 DNA is TGCGCCAGCAGCCAAGATGCGGCAGGGGGCAGCTATGGCTACACCTTC.

The CDR3 protein is CASSQQGGSEGYTF. CDR3 nucleotides: TGTGCCAGCAGCCAACAGGGTGGATCTGAGGGCTACACCTTC. The chain joins TRBV6-5 to TRBJ1-2, with TRBD1 as a possible D gene (6 bases). The germline V and J ends were trimmed by 6 bases and 8 bases, with 19 bases remaining between them. CDR3 length: 14 amino acids. Per germline, CDR1 MNHEY and CDR2 SVGAGI.

The chain carries TRBV6-2 or TRBV6-3 and TRBJ2-7; D ambiguous. Between the trimmed V and J ends, which lost 5 bases and 2 bases, there was a span of 13 bases. The CDR3 spans 14 residues. Germline lookup yields CDR1 MNHEY and CDR2 SVGEGT. The CDR3 spells CASSAHGMAYEQYF. The CDR3 nucleotides are TGTGCCAGCAGTGCCCACGGTATGGCCTACGAGCAGTACTTC.

The chain couples TRBV30 to TRBJ2-5; 11 positions agree with TRBD2. This CDR3 is built from 13 residues. Germline CDR1 and CDR2: GTSNPN and SVGIG (reference sequence). The junction had 6 bases not matched to a gene; V was cut back by 7 bases and J by 5 bases. The CDR3 is CAFTSGSEETQYF. Here the CDR3 DNA reads TGTGCCTTTACTAGCGGGAGTGAGGAGACCCAGTACTTC.

This clone has more than one count but fewer than ten. The V gene is TRBV20-1, the J gene TRBJ2-3; 10 bases line up with TRBD2. After removal of 3 bases from V and 0 bases from J, the junction contained 3 bases not matched to a gene. CDR1 is DFQATT, CDR2 SNEGSKA, per germline (reference sequence). The CDR3 runs 15 residues. Here the CDR3 DNA reads TGCAGTGCTAGTAGCGGGGGGTATAGCACAGATACGCAGTATTTT. Protein sequence: CSASSGGYSTDTQYF.

This rearrangement joins TRBV9 to TRBJ2-7; 10 nucleotides match TRBD2. The CDR3 length is 15 residues. Trimming at V came to 4 bases and at J to 0 bases, leaving 4 bases not matched to a gene. Germline-derived CDR1 and CDR2 are SGDLS and YYNGEE. The CDR3 sequence is CASSPSGSNSYEQYF. The CDR3 region has the DNA TGTGCCAGCAGCCCTAGCGGGAGTAACTCCTACGAGCAGTACTTC.

This chain connects TRBV7-3 to TRBJ2-3; 9 nucleotides match TRBD2. J gave up 0 bases and V 3 bases, and 10 bases lay outside the gene matches. Per germline, CDR1 SGHTA and CDR2 FQGTGA. This CDR3 is built from 18 residues. The CDR3 sequence is CASSFGVGSGGSTDTQYF. The CDR3 coding sequence is TGTGCCAGCAGCTTCGGGGTTGGTAGCGGGGGAAGCACAGATACGCAGTATTTT.

The rearrangement uses TRBV19 and TRBJ2-4, with D possibly matching TRBD2 (5 bases). This CDR3 spans 16 amino acids. Germline CDR1 reads LNHDA; CDR2 reads SQIVND (reference sequence). The V gene lost 1 base and the J gene lost 3 bases, with 13 bases spanning the gap. The CDR3 sequence: CASSIVAGFGKNIQYF. The CDR3 DNA follows: TGTGCCAGTAGTATAGTCGCGGGCTTTGGCAAAAACATTCAGTACTTC. The entire variable domain, with the rest obtained from reference TRBV19 and TRBJ2-4, is as follows: DGGITQSPKYLFRKEGQNVTLSCEQNLNHDAMYWYRQDPGQGLRLIYYSQIVNDFQKGDIAEGYSVSREKKESFPLTVTSAQKNPTAFYLCASSIVAGFGKNIQYFGAGTRLSVL.

This chain joins TRBV29-1 and TRBJ2-7; D gene ambiguous. The CDR3 is made up of 10 amino acids. Germline CDR1 is SQVTM and CDR2 is ANQGSEA. V was pared by 4 bases and J by 3 bases, with 4 bases between. The CDR3 region has the DNA TGCAGCGTTGGTAGCTACGAGCAGTACTTC. It translates to CSVGSYEQYF.

In its sample, this clone was seen once. This rearrangement joins TRBV7-3 to TRBJ2-7; 9 nucleotides agree with TRBD2. The CDR3 runs to 15 residues. Germline values: CDR1 SGHTA, CDR2 FQGTGA. The V gene end was trimmed by 4 bases and the J gene end by 0 bases; junction bases not matched to a gene: 4. This CDR3 is CASSSETSGSYEQYF. Here the CDR3 DNA reads TGTGCCAGCAGCTCGGAGACTAGCGGCTCCTACGAGCAGTACTTC.

The chain recombines TRBV27 with TRBJ1-6; no clear D. The CDR3 covers 12 residues. Trimming stripped 7 bases from V and 8 bases from J, with 9 bases between. The V gene's germline CDR1 is MNHEY and CDR2 SMNVEV (reference sequence). The CDR3 is CASTSGDSPLHF. The CDR3 DNA is TGTGCCAGCACATCTGGTGATTCACCCCTCCACTTT.

The chain carries TRBV2 and TRBJ2-7; a possible D gene is TRBD1 (6 bases). Germline CDR1 SNHLY, CDR2 FYNNEI. V lost 6 bases and J lost 2, with 14 bases in between. There are 14 residues in the CDR3. CDR3 sequence reads: CASSKDSLTYEQYF. CDR3 DNA sequence: TGTGCCAGCAGCAAGGACAGCTTAACCTACGAGCAGTACTTC.

Remarks on this clone: The sample carries other DNA sequences with the same CDR3. The chain couples TRBV21-1 to TRBJ2-5. TRBV21-1 is a pseudogene. There are 15 residues in the CDR3. CDR3 protein: CASSKWDQDRRSEYF. The CDR3 bases are TGTGCCAGTAGCAAATGGGACCAGGACCGCCGGTCCGAGTACTTC.

The CDR3 sequence: CASRDLAGGEEQETQYF. CDR3 nucleotides: TGTGCCAGTAGGGATCTAGCGGGAGGTGAAGAGCAAGAGACCCAGTACTTC. The chain uses TRBV19 and TRBJ2-5; 11 bases agree with TRBD2. The V gene's germline CDR1 is LNHDA and CDR2 SQIVND (reference sequence). This CDR3 comprises 17 residues. J was trimmed by 2 bases and V by 6 bases; bases with no gene match: 11.

The V and J genes are TRBV20-1 and TRBJ1-1; D unresolved. The ends were cut back, 1 base at V and 11 bases at J, with 8 bases in the middle. CDR1 and CDR2 (germline): DFQATT, SNEGSKA (reference sequence). This CDR3 has 10 residues. In nucleotides, the CDR3 is TGCAGTGCTAGAGTTCGCGATGCTTTCTTT. It encodes CSARVRDAFF.

V usage is TRBV6-2 or TRBV6-3 and J usage is TRBJ2-2; 9 bases line up with TRBD2. Trimming at V came to 2 bases and at J to 5 bases, leaving 9 bases not matched to a gene. Germline V gene lookup returns CDR1 MNHEY and CDR2 SVGEGT. CDR3 size: 17 residues. In DNA form, the CDR3 reads TGTGCCAGCAGTTACCCGCCTTGGCTAGCGGGAACCGGGGAGCTGTTTTTT. Encoded protein: CASSYPPWLAGTGELFF.

This sequence joins TRBV4-3 and TRBJ2-1, with unresolved D. Germline V CDR1 and CDR2: LGHNA, YSLEER. V shed 5 bases and J shed 8 bases, with 13 bases lying between them. The CDR3 is 13 amino acids. DNA for the CDR3: TGCGCCAGCAGCTTTGCTGGGCAGGATGAGCAGTTCTTC. Translation: CASSFAGQDEQFF.

V and J are TRBV7-8 and TRBJ2-7, with 8 bases aligning to TRBD2. J lost 3 bases, V lost 5 bases, and 12 bases had no gene match. The CDR3 length is 16 residues. The germline CDR1 and CDR2 sequences are SGHVS and FQNEAQ. CDR3 bases: TGTGCCAGCAGCCCGCATAGGGTAGCGGGGAACTACGAGCAGTACTTC. Translating gives CASSPHRVAGNYEQYF.

The CDR3 spells CASSYPELAGLEQYF. The CDR3 DNA is TGTGCCAGCAGTTATCCGGAACTAGCGGGACTCGAGCAGTACTTC. The chain links TRBV6-6 to TRBJ2-7; 10 nucleotides agree with TRBD2. In germline, CDR1 is MNHNY, CDR2 SVGAGI (reference sequence). This CDR3 has 15 residues. V lost 3 bases, J lost 6 bases, and 8 bases stayed unmatched.

This clone has just one count. This chain uses TRBV6-2 or TRBV6-3 with TRBJ2-5; 9 nucleotides line up with TRBD2. The germline V gene encodes CDR1 MNHEY and CDR2 SVGEGT. V gave up 4 bases and J gave up 6 bases; unmatched junction bases: 12. The CDR3 runs 16 residues. The CDR3 spells CASSLAGETVTKTQYF. The CDR3 bases are TGTGCCAGCAGTTTAGCGGGGGAGACCGTTACAAAGACCCAGTACTTC.

V and J are TRBV6-4 and TRBJ1-2, with 7 positions matching TRBD1. Germline assignment: CDR1 MRHNA and CDR2 SNTAGT. V lost 6 bases to trimming and J lost 2 bases; unmatched junction nucleotides: 9. This CDR3 region has 15 residues. CDR3 nucleotide sequence: TGTGCCAGCAGACGGGACAGTGGGGGAAACTATGGCTACACCTTC. Residues: CASRRDSGGNYGYTF.

V gene TRBV19 combines with J gene TRBJ1-1; possible D gene TRBD1, 5 bases. This CDR3 region has 16 residues. The V gene's germline CDR1 is LNHDA and CDR2 SQIVND (reference sequence). V was pared by 2 bases and J by 1 base, with 14 bases between. DNA of the CDR3: TGTGCCAGTAGTATATTCAGGGCCGGTAGGAACACTGAAGCTTTCTTT. This gives the protein CASSIFRAGRNTEAFF.

The chain carries TRBV19 and TRBJ1-4; a weak D match, TRBD1 (6 bases). Trimming removed 6 bases at V and 2 bases at J, with 16 bases between. Germline V lookup: CDR1 LNHDA, CDR2 SQIVND (reference sequence). This CDR3 contains 16 residues. The CDR3 DNA reads as TGTGCCAGTAGCGCACAACAGGGACTCACTAATGAAAAACTGTTTTTT. It yields the protein CASSAQQGLTNEKLFF. The whole variable domain, filled in from reference TRBV19 and TRBJ1-4, reads DGGITQSPKYLFRKEGQNVTLSCEQNLNHDAMYWYRQDPGQGLRLIYYSQIVNDFQKGDIAEGYSVSREKKESFPLTVTSAQKNPTAFYLCASSAQQGLTNEKLFFGSGTQLSVL.

This chain links TRBV5-5 with TRBJ2-2, with a weak D call TRBD2 (5 bases). The germline V and J ends were trimmed by 7 bases and 6 bases, with 16 bases remaining between them. Looked up from germline, CDR1 is SGHKS and CDR2 is YYEKEE (reference sequence). The CDR3 is made up of 14 amino acids. The CDR3 reads CASGRGLEAGELFF. CDR3 nucleotide sequence: TGTGCCAGCGGACGAGGACTTGAAGCCGGGGAGCTGTTTTTT.

V and J are TRBV10-3 and TRBJ1-5; 7 nucleotides match TRBD1. The length of the CDR3 is 14 residues. Germline values: CDR1 ENHRY, CDR2 SYGVKD. The J segment lost 3 bases and the V segment lost 7 bases, leaving 6 bases of the junction unmatched. CDR3 coding DNA: TGTGCCATCAAAGGGGGCGCGTCCAATCAGCCCCAGCATTTT. Amino acids: CAIKGGASNQPQHF.

V gene TRBV14 combines with J gene TRBJ2-7, with 7 bases fitting TRBD2. Germline assignment: CDR1 SGHDN and CDR2 FVKESK. The CDR3 has 14 amino acids. Trimming cost V 3 bases and J 4 bases; bases outside gene matches: 6. CDR3 residues: CASSQVGTIYEQYF. The CDR3 DNA reads as TGTGCCAGCAGCCAGGTGGGGACTATATACGAGCAGTACTTC.